This is a list of T cell receptor beta chains from one sample in a study of blood T cell repertoires in COVID-19. Some clones are missing from TCRdb's copy, which holds only in-frame ones; the method was immunoSEQ multiplex PCR. The data contain around 99,000 clones, around 78% of them singletons. Sample: peripheral blood. These receptors all come from an older woman with acute or convalescent COVID-19. The conserved cysteine and the conserved F or W are not part of the CDR3 here. A row's size may be missing; if present it is once, few, many or a size class.

clone size: NA; J gene: TRBJ2-2; V gene: TRBV28; CDR3 protein: AASLTGELF
clone size: NA; J gene: TRBJ2-7; V gene: TRBV19; CDR3 protein: ASSRMDGPYEQY
clone size: NA; J gene: TRBJ1-6; V gene: TRBV6-5; CDR3 protein: ASSYSTPSPLH
clone size: NA; J gene: TRBJ1-1; V gene: TRBV27; CDR3 protein: ASRPGPFNTEAF
clone size: NA; J gene: TRBJ2-3; V gene: TRBV5-1; CDR3 protein: ASSLQGIQGDTQY
clone size: NA; J gene: TRBJ2-1; V gene: TRBV7-8; CDR3 protein: ASSPRTSSYNEQF
clone size: once; J gene: TRBJ2-3; V gene: TRBV5-1; CDR3 protein: ASSLSRSTDTQY
clone size: NA; J gene: TRBJ1-5; V gene: TRBV10-3; CDR3 protein: AISVMDRDPYSNQPQH
clone size: once; J gene: TRBJ1-2; V gene: TRBV7-2; CDR3 protein: ASSPPASDVYGYT
clone size: NA; J gene: TRBJ1-1; V gene: TRBV19; CDR3 protein: ASSHLGNTEAF
clone size: NA; J gene: TRBJ1-1; V gene: TRBV5-1; CDR3 protein: ASSLTLRSRGTEAF
clone size: NA; J gene: TRBJ2-7; V gene: TRBV28; CDR3 protein: ASSLTSGSSYEQY
clone size: NA; J gene: TRBJ2-1; V gene: TRBV6-5; CDR3 protein: ASRDSGVFNEQF
clone size: NA; J gene: TRBJ1-5; V gene: TRBV24-1; CDR3 protein: ATRGQGRNQPQH
clone size: NA; J gene: TRBJ2-3; V gene: TRBV7-8; CDR3 protein: ASSLSGRSSDTQY
clone size: few; J gene: TRBJ1-6; V gene: TRBV5-6; CDR3 protein: ASSSSTGSYNSPLH
clone size: NA; J gene: TRBJ1-2; V gene: TRBV6-5; CDR3 protein: ASDVSGFGYT
clone size: NA; J gene: TRBJ1-4; V gene: TRBV12-1; CDR3 protein: ACTGDREGKLF
clone size: NA; J gene: TRBJ1-3; V gene: TRBV18; CDR3 protein: ASSLDTGVSGNTIY
clone size: NA; J gene: TRBJ1-5; V gene: TRBV12-5; CDR3 protein: ASGSFQGGVYQPQH
clone size: NA; J gene: TRBJ1-5; V gene: TRBV7-9; CDR3 protein: ASSSSVGGGQPQH
clone size: NA; J gene: TRBJ2-7; V gene: TRBV29-1; CDR3 protein: SVGTGVSEQY
clone size: NA; J gene: TRBJ2-1; V gene: TRBV4-1; CDR3 protein: ASSVAGGPNFHEQF
clone size: NA; J gene: TRBJ1-1; V gene: TRBV3-1/TRBV3-2; CDR3 protein: ASSRVGSRTEAF
clone size: NA; J gene: TRBJ2-5; V gene: TRBV19; CDR3 protein: ASRDRPQETQY
clone size: NA; J gene: TRBJ1-4; V gene: TRBV30; CDR3 protein: AWIGPGEEEKLF
clone size: once; J gene: TRBJ1-6; V gene: TRBV5-1; CDR3 protein: ASSLLLGGVDSPLH
clone size: NA; J gene: TRBJ2-2; V gene: TRBV10-3; CDR3 protein: AISESGASGSSFGELF
clone size: NA; J gene: TRBJ1-1; V gene: TRBV6-5; CDR3 protein: ASREQGGTEAF
clone size: NA; J gene: TRBJ1-2; V gene: TRBV6-5; CDR3 protein: ASSYSAGGYYGYT
clone size: few; J gene: TRBJ2-3; V gene: TRBV3-1/TRBV3-2; CDR3 protein: ASSQVGREVDTQY
clone size: NA; J gene: TRBJ1-3; V gene: TRBV7-2; CDR3 protein: ASSYGPGGSSGNTIY